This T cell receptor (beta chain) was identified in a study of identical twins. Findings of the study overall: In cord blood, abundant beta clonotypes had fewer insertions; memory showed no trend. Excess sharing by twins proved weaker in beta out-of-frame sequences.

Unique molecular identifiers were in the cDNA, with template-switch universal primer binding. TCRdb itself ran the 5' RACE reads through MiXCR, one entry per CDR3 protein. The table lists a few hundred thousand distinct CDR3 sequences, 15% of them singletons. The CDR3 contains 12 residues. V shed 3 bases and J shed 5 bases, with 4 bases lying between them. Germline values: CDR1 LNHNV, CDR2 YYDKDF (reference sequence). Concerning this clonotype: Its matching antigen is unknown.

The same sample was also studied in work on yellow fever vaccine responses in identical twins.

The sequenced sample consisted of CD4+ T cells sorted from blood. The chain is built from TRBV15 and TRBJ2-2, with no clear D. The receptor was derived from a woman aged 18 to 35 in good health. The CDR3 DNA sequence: TGTGCCACCAGCAGCCCGACCGGGGAGCTGTTTTTT. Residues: CATSSPTGELFF. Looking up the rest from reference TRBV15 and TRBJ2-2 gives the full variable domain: DAMVIQNPRYQVTQFGKPVTLSCSQTLNHNVMYWYQQKSSQAPKLLFHYYDKDFNNEADTPDNFQSRRPNTSFCFLDIRSPGLGDTAMYLCATSSPTGELFFGEGSRLTVL.